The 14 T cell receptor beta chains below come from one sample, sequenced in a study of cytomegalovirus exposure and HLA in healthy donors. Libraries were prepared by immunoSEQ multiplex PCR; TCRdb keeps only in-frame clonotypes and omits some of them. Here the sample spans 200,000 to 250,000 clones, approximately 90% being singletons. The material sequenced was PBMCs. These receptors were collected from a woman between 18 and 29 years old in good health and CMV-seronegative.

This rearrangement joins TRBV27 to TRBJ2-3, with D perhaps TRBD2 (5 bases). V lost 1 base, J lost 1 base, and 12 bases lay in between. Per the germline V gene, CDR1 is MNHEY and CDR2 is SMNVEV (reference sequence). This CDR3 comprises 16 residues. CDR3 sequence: CASSLLGIGGTDTQYF. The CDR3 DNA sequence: TGTGCCAGCAGTTTATTGGGGATCGGGGGCACAGATACGCAGTATTTT.

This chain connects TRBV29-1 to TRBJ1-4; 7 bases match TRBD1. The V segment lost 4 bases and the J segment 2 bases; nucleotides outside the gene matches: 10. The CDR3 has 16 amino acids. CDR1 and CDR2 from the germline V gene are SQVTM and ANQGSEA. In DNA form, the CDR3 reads TGCAGCGTTGCAACAGGGGTCGGTCGCACTAATGAAAAACTGTTTTTT. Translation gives CSVATGVGRTNEKLFF.

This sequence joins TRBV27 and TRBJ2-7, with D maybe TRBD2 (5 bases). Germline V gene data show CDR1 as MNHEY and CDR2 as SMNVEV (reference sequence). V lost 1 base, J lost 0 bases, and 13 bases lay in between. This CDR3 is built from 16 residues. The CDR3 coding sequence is TGTGCCAGCAGTTTATTCCCGGGAAGGAGCTCCTACGAGCAGTACTTC. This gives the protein CASSLFPGRSSYEQYF.

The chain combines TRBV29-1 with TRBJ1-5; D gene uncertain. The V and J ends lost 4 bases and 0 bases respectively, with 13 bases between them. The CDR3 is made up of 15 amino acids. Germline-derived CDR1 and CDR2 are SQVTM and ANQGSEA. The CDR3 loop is CSVAWSGTSNQPQHF. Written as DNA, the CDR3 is TGCAGCGTTGCCTGGTCGGGAACTAGCAATCAGCCCCAGCATTTT.

This CDR3 is CASSLQANQPQHF. The CDR3 DNA reads TGTGCCAGCAGTTTGCAGGCCAATCAGCCCCAGCATTTT. The chain employs TRBV27 and TRBJ1-5; D remains ambiguous. With 3 bases removed from V and 3 bases from J, the gap between germline ends came to 6 bases. Germline loops: CDR1 MNHEY, CDR2 SMNVEV (reference sequence). The CDR3 covers 13 residues.

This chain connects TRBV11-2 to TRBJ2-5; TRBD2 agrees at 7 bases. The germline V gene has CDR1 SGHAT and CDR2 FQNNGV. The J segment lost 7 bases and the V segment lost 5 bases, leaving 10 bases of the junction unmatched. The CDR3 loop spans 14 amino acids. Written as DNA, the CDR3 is TGTGCCAGCAGCCAAGACGGGACGGGAGGGACCCAGTACTTC. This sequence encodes CASSQDGTGGTQYF.

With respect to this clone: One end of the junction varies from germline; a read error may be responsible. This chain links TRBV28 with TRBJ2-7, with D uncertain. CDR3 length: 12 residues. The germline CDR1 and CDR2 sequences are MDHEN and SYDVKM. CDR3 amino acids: CASSPYYTPDFF. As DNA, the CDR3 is TGTGCCAGCAGCCCTTATTACACGCCCGATTTCTTC.

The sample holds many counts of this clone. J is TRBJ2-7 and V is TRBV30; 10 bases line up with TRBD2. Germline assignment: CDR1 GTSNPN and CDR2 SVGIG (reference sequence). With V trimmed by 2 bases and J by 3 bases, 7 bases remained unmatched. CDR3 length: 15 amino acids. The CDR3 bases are TGTGCCTGGAGTAGGAGCGGGAGGGCTTACTACGAGCAGTACTTC. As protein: CAWSRSGRAYYEQYF. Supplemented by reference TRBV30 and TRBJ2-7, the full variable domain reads SQTIHQWPATLVQPVGSPLSLECTVEGTSNPNLYWYRQAAGRGLQLLFYSVGIGQISSEVPQNLSASRPQDRQFILSSKKLLLSDSGFYLCAWSRSGRAYYEQYFGPGTRLTVT.

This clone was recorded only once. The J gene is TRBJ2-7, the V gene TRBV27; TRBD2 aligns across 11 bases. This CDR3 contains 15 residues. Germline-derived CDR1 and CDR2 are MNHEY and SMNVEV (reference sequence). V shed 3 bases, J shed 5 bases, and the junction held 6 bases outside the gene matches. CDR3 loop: CASSFSTSGNHEQYF. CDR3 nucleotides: TGTGCCAGCAGTTTCTCGACTAGCGGGAACCACGAGCAGTACTTC.

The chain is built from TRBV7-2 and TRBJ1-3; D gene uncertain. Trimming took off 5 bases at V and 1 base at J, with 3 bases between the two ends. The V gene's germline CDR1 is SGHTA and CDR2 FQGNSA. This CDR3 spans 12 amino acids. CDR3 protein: CASSLSGNTIYF. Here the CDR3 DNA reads TGTGCCAGCAGCCTATCTGGAAACACCATATATTTT.

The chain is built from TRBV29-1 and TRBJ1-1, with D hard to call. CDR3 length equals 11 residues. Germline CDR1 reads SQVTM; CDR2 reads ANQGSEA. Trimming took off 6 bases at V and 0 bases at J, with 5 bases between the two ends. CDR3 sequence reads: CSVLVNTEAFF. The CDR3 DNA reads TGCAGCGTGTTAGTGAACACTGAAGCTTTCTTT.

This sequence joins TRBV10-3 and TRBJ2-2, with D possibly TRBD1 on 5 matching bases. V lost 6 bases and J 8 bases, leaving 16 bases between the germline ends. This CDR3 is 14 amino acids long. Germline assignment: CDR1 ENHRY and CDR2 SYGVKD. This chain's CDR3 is CAIRVPSGAGELFF. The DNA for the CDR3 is TGTGCCATCAGAGTGCCCAGTGGGGCAGGGGAGCTGTTTTTT.

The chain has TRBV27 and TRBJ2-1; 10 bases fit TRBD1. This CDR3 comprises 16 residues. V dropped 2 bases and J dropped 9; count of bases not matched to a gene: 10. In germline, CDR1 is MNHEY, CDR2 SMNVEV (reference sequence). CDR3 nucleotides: TGTGCCAGCAGTTTACCCCGGGACAGGGGAGGCATTGAGCAGTTCTTC. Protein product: CASSLPRDRGGIEQFF.

The CDR3 DNA reads as TGTGCCAGCAGCGTAGACGGGGGGGCAGAGACCCAGTACTTC. Its protein product is CASSVDGGAETQYF. The V call is TRBV9, the J call TRBJ2-5; 8 bases are a match to TRBD2. Per germline, CDR1 SGDLS and CDR2 YYNGEE. Trimming at V came to 0 bases and at J to 4 bases, leaving 2 bases not matched to a gene. This CDR3 comprises 14 residues. Using reference TRBV9 and TRBJ2-5 for the parts outside the CDR3, the full variable domain is DSGVTQTPKHLITATGQRVTLRCSPRSGDLSVYWYQQSLDQGLQFLIQYYNGEERAKGNILERFSAQQFPDLHSELNLSSLELGDSALYFCASSVDGGAETQYFGPGTRLLVL.